This TCR beta chain is from a study of PD-1 blockade in classical Hodgkin lymphoma. Findings and caveats of the study: Baseline TCR diversity was reportedly lower in newly diagnosed patients than healthy donors.

Brentuximab vedotin exposure varied among the patients, all of whom had relapsed after autologous stem cell transplantation. In regard to this clone: Its antigen is currently unknown.

The table came from immunoSEQ multiplex PCR; TCRdb's copy has only in-frame clones and leaves some out. Of about 100,000 clones listed, 80% to 85% are singletons. The V gene lost 1 base and the J gene lost 4 bases, with 8 bases spanning the gap. This CDR3 is 14 amino acids long. Per the germline V gene, CDR1 is SNHLY and CDR2 is FYNNEI. This sample comprised peripheral blood mononuclear cells (PBMCs), obtained at baseline. This sequence was found in a human donor with classical Hodgkin lymphoma. The V gene is TRBV2, the J gene TRBJ2-1; D gene unclear. CDR3 bases: TGTGCCAGCAGTGAAGAGGGTCTATACAATGAGCAGTTCTTC. It codes for CASSEEGLYNEQFF.